The present entry profiles one TCR beta chain with its context. No antigen is known for it. The germline V and J ends were trimmed by 3 bases and 5 bases, with 17 bases remaining between them. CDR3 size: 16 residues. Germline-derived CDR1 and CDR2 are DFQATT and SNEGSKA (reference sequence). General study points: Greatest tumor Treg TCR overlap was with tumor naive CD4+ cells. The larger cohort examined one V-J beta rearrangement, not whole repertoires.

MiXCR, applied by TCRdb to the 5' RACE reads, yields one record per CDR3 protein. The sample records nearly 55,000 distinct CDR3 sequences, almost 25% being singletons. The sequencing input was tumor-infiltrating naive CD4+ T cells sorted from the breast tumor. Subset given: naive CD4+ T cells, CD4+CD45RA+CD25-. The sequence was collected from a female donor with breast cancer. This chain connects TRBV20-1 to TRBJ1-6; possible D gene TRBD1, 5 bases. CDR3 sequence (DNA): TGCAGTGCTAGTAGGTGGTTGGGGCAGGATAATTCACCCCTCCACTTT. This translates into CSASRWLGQDNSPLHF.